This T cell receptor (beta chain) was retrieved from a study of blood T cell repertoires in COVID-19. Study summary: Acute and convalescent COVID-19 specimens originated in the United States, Italy and Spain. Nucleic acid was either cDNA or gDNA, and it came from T cells, B-cell-depleted T cells, or PBMCs.

Study processing details: The authors estimated nucleated cell counts from reference gene primer amplification. Data came from immunoSEQ multiplex PCR; TCRdb stores just in-frame clones and leaves some out. V and J calls and clone size are copied from that table; D and trimming were computed from the DNA. The repertoire holds some 150,000 clones, roughly 90% seen once, with about 2.9% in the top ten. Germline loops: CDR1 LNHDA, CDR2 SQIVND (reference sequence). V lost 6 bases, J lost 0 bases, and 15 bases stayed unmatched. The CDR3 loop spans 19 amino acids. The gene calls are TRBV19 and TRBJ1-5, with 9 bases identical to TRBD1. The specimen was peripheral blood. The TCR was taken from a man between 60 and 70 years old with active or convalescent COVID-19. This chain's CDR3 is CASSDLFRDRVNSNQPQHF. DNA of the CDR3: TGTGCCAGTAGCGACTTGTTCCGGGACAGGGTGAATAGCAATCAGCCCCAGCATTTT.